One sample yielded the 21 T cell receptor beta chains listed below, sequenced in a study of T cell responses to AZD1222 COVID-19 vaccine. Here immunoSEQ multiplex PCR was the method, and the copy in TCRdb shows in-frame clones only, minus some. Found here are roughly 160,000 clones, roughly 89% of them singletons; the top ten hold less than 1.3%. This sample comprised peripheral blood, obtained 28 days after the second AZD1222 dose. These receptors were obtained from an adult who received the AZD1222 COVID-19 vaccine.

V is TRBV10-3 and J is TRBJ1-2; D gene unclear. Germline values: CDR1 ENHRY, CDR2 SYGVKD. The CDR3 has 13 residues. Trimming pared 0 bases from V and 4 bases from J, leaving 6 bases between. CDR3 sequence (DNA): TGTGCCATCAGTGAGTCAGAACCCTATGGCTACACCTTC. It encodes CAISESEPYGYTF.

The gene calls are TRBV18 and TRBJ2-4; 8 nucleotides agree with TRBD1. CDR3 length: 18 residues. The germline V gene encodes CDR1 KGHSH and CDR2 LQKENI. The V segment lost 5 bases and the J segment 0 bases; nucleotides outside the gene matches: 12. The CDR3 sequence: CASSSRPGQGLAKNIQYF. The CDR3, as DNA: TGTGCCAGCTCATCTAGGCCCGGACAGGGTCTAGCCAAAAACATTCAGTACTTC.

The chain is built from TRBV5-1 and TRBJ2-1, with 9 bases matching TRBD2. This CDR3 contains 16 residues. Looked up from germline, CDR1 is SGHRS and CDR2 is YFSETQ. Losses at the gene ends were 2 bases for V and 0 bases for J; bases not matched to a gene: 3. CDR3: CASSFRGGDSYNEQFF. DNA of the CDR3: TGCGCCAGCAGCTTCCGCGGGGGGGACTCCTACAATGAGCAGTTCTTC. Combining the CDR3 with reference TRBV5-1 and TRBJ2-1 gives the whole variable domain KAGVTQTPRYLIKTRGQQVTLSCSPISGHRSVSWYQQTPGQGLQFLFEYFSETQRNKGNFPGRFSGRQFSNSRSEMNVSTLELGDSALYLCASSFRGGDSYNEQFFGPGTRLTVL.

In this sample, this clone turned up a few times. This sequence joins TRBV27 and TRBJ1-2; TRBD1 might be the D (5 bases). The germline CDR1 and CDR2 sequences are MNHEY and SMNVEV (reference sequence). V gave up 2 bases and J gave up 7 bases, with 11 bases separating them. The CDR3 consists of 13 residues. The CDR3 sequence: CASSLEGRAGYTF. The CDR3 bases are TGTGCCAGCAGTTTAGAGGGCAGGGCTGGCTACACCTTC.

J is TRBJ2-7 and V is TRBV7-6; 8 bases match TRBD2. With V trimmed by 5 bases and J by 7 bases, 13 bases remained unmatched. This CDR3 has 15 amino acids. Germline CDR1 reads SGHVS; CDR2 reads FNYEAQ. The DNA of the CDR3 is TGTGCCAGCAGCCTCCGGGCTAGCGGGCAGTTGGAGCAGTACTTC. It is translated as CASSLRASGQLEQYF.

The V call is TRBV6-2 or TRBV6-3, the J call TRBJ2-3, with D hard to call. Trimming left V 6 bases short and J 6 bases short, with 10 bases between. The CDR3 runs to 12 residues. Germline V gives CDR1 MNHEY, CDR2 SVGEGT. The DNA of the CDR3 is TGTGCCAGCAGCGCCGTATCGGATACGCAGTATTTT. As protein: CASSAVSDTQYF.

The CDR3 reads CATSLRFTSGGPTRREQFF. The CDR3 DNA sequence: TGTGCCACCTCCTTACGGTTTACCAGCGGGGGGCCCACGCGGAGGGAGCAGTTCTTC. V is TRBV5-4 and J is TRBJ2-1; 9 bases match TRBD2. This CDR3 is 19 amino acids long. V lost 9 bases and J lost 10; bases outside the gene matches: 29. In germline, CDR1 is SGHNT, CDR2 YYREEE (reference sequence).

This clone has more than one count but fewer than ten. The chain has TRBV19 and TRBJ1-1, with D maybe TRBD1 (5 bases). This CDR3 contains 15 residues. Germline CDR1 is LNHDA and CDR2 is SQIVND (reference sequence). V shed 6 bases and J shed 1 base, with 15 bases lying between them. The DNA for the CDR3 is TGTGCCAGTAGCCCCGTCGGACACTCGAACACTGAAGCTTTCTTT. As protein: CASSPVGHSNTEAFF.

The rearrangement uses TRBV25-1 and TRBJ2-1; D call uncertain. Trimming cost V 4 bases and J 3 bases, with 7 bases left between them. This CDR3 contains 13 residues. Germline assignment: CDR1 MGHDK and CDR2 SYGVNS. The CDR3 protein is CASSAPGYNEQFF. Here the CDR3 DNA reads TGTGCCAGCAGTGCGCCGGGCTACAATGAGCAGTTCTTC.

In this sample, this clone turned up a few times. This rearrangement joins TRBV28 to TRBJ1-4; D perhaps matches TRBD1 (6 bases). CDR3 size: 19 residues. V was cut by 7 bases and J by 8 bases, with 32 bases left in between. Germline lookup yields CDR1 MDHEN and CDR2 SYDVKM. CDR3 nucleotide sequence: TGTGCCAGCATGTCCCTAGGGGATGGGAAGGCAGGGGATAGGGAAAAACTGTTTTTT. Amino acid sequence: CASMSLGDGKAGDREKLFF.

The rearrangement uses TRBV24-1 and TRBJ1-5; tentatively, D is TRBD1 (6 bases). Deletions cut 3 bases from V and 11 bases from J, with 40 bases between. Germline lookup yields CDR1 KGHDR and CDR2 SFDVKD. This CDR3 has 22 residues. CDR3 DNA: TGTGCCACCAGTGATCCCAATTACGTAGACCGAATGAGGGCTCAACAAAGGGGGACCCAGCATTTT. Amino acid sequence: CATSDPNYVDRMRAQQRGTQHF.

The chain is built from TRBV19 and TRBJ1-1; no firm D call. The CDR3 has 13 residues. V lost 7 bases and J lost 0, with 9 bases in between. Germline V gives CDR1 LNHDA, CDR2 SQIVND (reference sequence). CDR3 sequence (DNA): TGTGCCAGTATGAGGGCCTTGAACACTGAAGCTTTCTTT. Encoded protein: CASMRALNTEAFF.

CDR3 nucleotide sequence: TGTGCCAGTAGTGGGCAGGGCTCCAAAAACATTCAGTACTTC. This codes for CASSGQGSKNIQYF. The chain has TRBV19 and TRBJ2-4, with D perhaps matching TRBD1 (5 bases). Germline V gives CDR1 LNHDA, CDR2 SQIVND (reference sequence). This CDR3 has 14 residues. Deletions cut 5 bases from V and 2 bases from J, with 10 bases between. The entire variable domain, with the rest obtained from reference TRBV19 and TRBJ2-4, is as follows: DGGITQSPKYLFRKEGQNVTLSCEQNLNHDAMYWYRQDPGQGLRLIYYSQIVNDFQKGDIAEGYSVSREKKESFPLTVTSAQKNPTAFYLCASSGQGSKNIQYFGAGTRLSVL.

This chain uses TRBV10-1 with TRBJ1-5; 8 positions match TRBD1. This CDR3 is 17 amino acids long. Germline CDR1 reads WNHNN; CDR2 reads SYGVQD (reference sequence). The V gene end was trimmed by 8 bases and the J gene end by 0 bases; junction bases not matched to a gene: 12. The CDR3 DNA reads TGCGCCAGCCAAGTCCCCAGGGGGCGATTTAGCAATCAGCCCCAGCATTTT. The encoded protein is CASQVPRGRFSNQPQHF.

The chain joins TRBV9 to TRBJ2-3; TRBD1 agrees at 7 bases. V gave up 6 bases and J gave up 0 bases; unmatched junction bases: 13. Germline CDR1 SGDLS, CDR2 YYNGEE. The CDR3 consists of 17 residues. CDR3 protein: CASTLTHRGASTDTQYF. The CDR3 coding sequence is TGTGCCAGCACCTTAACTCACAGGGGCGCTAGCACAGATACGCAGTATTTT. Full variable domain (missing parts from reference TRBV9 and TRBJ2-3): DSGVTQTPKHLITATGQRVTLRCSPRSGDLSVYWYQQSLDQGLQFLIQYYNGEERAKGNILERFSAQQFPDLHSELNLSSLELGDSALYFCASTLTHRGASTDTQYFGPGTRLTVL.

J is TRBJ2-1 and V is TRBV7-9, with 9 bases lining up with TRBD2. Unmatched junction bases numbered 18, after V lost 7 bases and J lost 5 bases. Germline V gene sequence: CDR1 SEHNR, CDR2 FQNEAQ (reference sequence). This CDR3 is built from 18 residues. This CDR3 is CASTPKGGSGGQNNEQFF. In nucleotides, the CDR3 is TGTGCCAGCACTCCTAAAGGGGGTAGCGGGGGACAGAACAATGAGCAGTTCTTC.

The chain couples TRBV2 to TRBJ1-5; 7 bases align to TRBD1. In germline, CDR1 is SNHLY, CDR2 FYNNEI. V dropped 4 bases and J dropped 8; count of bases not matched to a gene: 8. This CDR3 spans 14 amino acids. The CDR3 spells CASSGRGSVEPQHF. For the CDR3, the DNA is TGTGCCAGCAGTGGCAGGGGGTCTGTCGAGCCCCAGCATTTT. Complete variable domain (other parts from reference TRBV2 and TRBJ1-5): EPEVTQTPSHQVTQMGQEVILRCVPISNHLYFYWYRQILGQKVEFLVSFYNNEISEKSEIFDDQFSVERPDGSNFTLKIRSTKLEDSAMYFCASSGRGSVEPQHFGDGTRLSIL.

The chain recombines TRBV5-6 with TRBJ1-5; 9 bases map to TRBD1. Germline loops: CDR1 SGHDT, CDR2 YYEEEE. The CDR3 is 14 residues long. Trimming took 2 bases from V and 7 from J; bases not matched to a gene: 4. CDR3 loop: CASSFGTGRQPQHF. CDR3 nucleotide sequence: TGTGCCAGCAGCTTCGGGACAGGGCGGCAGCCCCAGCATTTT. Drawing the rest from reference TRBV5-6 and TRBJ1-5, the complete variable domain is DAGVTQSPTHLIKTRGQQVTLRCSPKSGHDTVSWYQQALGQGPQFIFQYYEEEERQRGNFPDRFSGHQFPNYSSELNVNALLLGDSALYLCASSFGTGRQPQHFGDGTRLSIL.

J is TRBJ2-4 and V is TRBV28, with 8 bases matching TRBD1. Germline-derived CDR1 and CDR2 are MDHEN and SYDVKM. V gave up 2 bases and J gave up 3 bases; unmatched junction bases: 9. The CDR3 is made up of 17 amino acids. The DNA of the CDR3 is TGTGCCAGCAGTTTAACTACAGGGGGTGGTGTCAAAAACATTCAGTACTTC. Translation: CASSLTTGGGVKNIQYF.

CDR3 sequence: CASSLGPDTQETQYF. In DNA, the CDR3 is TGTGCCAGCAGCTTGGGACCGGATACACAAGAGACCCAGTACTTC. The rearrangement joins TRBV5-6 to TRBJ2-5; no clear D. V lost 0 bases to trimming and J lost 2 bases, with 11 bases between them. The CDR3 is 15 residues long. Germline lookup yields CDR1 SGHDT and CDR2 YYEEEE.

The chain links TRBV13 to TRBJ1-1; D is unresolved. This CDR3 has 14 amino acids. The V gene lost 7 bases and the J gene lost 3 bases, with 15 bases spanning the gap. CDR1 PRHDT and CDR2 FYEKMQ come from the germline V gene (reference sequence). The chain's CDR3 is CASKSRGGHTEAFF. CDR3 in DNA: TGTGCCAGCAAGAGTCGGGGAGGACACACTGAAGCTTTCTTT.